This paragraph reports one T cell receptor (beta chain). This clonotype has just a few counts. The target of this receptor is not known. The record has no base qualities; no much larger clone is one base away. The instrument given in TCRdb is Illumina HiSeq 1500. TCRdb trimmed public reads at Q25 via fastp, called clones via MiXCR and kept in-frame beta chains. Identical CDR3 protein sequences are pooled into one entry, listed with their most common genes and DNA. The sample data list 200,000 to 250,000 distinct CDR3 sequences, and about 20% of these were observed just once. The top ten constitute over 15% of the sample. The sample originates from a study of T cell repertoires in cytomegalovirus infection (dated 2019 in TCRdb). Study-wide context: Because public TCR beta signatures pointed to carriage of CMV infection together with the matching HLA type, the HLA type of each donor mattered for the analysis. Overall results and qualifications from the work: In the ex vivo response, HLA-C-restricted CMV-specific TCR beta clonotypes were dominant, and in two of eight donors the single most frequent clonotype came from this HLA-C-restricted group. Cumulative frequency of public TCR beta family members discriminated carriers of CMV infection plus the relevant HLA type in this cohort and an independent roughly 340-donor cohort.

As encoded in the germline V gene, CDR1 is SGHTS while CDR2 is YDEGEE. V and J lose 1 base and 8 bases, and a span of 3 bases separates them. The CDR3, cysteine through phenylalanine, is 10 amino acids long. CDR3 DNA is the only sequence kept; it has 30 bases, read in frame from the first base. The chain is made from TRBV5-8 and TRBJ1-2, with no confidently assigned D gene. The sample consisted of CD8+ T cells from PBMCs. The receptor was isolated from a human donor in good health (CMV status not recorded). Some clones in this sample may be carry-over from other donors' samples. The DNA reads as follows: TGTGCCAGCAGCTTGCAGGGCTACACCTTC. It codes for CASSLQGYTF.